This T cell receptor (beta chain) was sequenced in a study of radiotherapy plus CTLA-4 blockade in lung cancer. Using immunoSEQ multiplex PCR, the repertoire was profiled, and TCRdb retains in-frame clones only, with some absent. This table has roughly 54,000 clones, 65% to 85% appearing once. This CDR3 contains 17 residues. Germline V gives CDR1 MNHNS, CDR2 SASEGT. V lost 6 bases and J lost 7; bases outside the gene matches: 14. This sample comprised peripheral blood, obtained from a patient treated with radiotherapy plus ipilimumab. The source of this sequence is a human donor with non-small cell lung cancer who had a partial response to radiotherapy plus ipilimumab. The chain has TRBV6-1 and TRBJ2-1; TRBD2 agrees at 11 bases. As DNA, the CDR3 is TGTGCCAGCAGAGAAAATAGCGGGGGGGCCCTCTTGAATGAGCAGTTCTTC. Encoded protein: CASRENSGGALLNEQFF.